Shown below are 24 T cell receptor beta chains from a single sample sequenced in a study of blood T cell repertoires in COVID-19. Clones were sequenced by immunoSEQ multiplex PCR, and TCRdb holds only the in-frame ones, with some missing. The sample lists fewer than 400,000 clones, more than 90% occurring once. Sequencing was carried out using PBMCs or T cells enriched from blood (not recorded which). These receptors originate from a woman aged 25 to 45 who had been exposed to COVID-19.

The chain links TRBV7-9 to TRBJ1-4; no reliable D call. The germline CDR1 and CDR2 sequences are SEHNR and FQNEAQ (reference sequence). CDR3 length: 15 residues. Trimming took 4 bases from V and 4 from J, leaving 13 bases between them. CDR3 DNA sequence: TGTGCCAGCAGCTCCCGAACGGGAGTTAATGAAAAACTGTTTTTT. The encoded protein is CASSSRTGVNEKLFF. Using reference TRBV7-9 and TRBJ1-4 for the parts outside the CDR3, the full variable domain is DTGVSQNPRHKITKRGQNVTFRCDPISEHNRLYWYRQTLGQGPEFLTYFQNEAQLEKSRLLSDRFSAERPKGSFSTLEIQRTEQGDSAMYLCASSSRTGVNEKLFFGSGTQLSVL.

J is TRBJ1-1 and V is TRBV7-2; 9 nucleotides agree with TRBD1. CDR1 SGHTA and CDR2 FQGNSA come from the germline V gene. V shed 3 bases and J 1 base; nucleotides not matched to a gene: 6. The CDR3 is 16 amino acids. CDR3 sequence: CASSFPQGAGNTEAFF. The CDR3 DNA follows: TGTGCCAGCAGCTTTCCACAGGGGGCCGGGAACACTGAAGCTTTCTTT.

The chain links TRBV6-5 to TRBJ1-6; TRBD1 aligns across 7 bases. J gave up 10 bases and V 6 bases, and 12 bases lay outside the gene matches. Per the germline V gene, CDR1 is MNHEY and CDR2 is SVGAGI. CDR3 size: 15 residues. This CDR3 is CASSSGTALGSPLHF. The CDR3 region has the DNA TGTGCCAGCAGCTCCGGGACAGCCCTTGGGTCACCCCTCCACTTT.

The chain uses TRBV5-1 and TRBJ2-3, with a possible D match to TRBD1 (6 bases). The CDR3 length is 15 residues. Germline values: CDR1 SGHRS, CDR2 YFSETQ. V was shortened by 2 bases and J by 1 base, with 11 bases between the two germline ends. The CDR3 is CASSFRDIRTDTQYF. DNA of the CDR3: TGCGCCAGCAGCTTCCGGGACATTCGCACAGATACGCAGTATTTT.

This clone showed up just a few times. The chain is built from TRBV27 and TRBJ2-2, with TRBD1 matching 7 bases. This CDR3 comprises 15 residues. The V gene end was trimmed by 5 bases and the J gene end by 1 base; junction bases not matched to a gene: 4. Germline assignment: CDR1 MNHEY and CDR2 SMNVEV (reference sequence). The CDR3 coding sequence is TGTGCCAGCAGTCCACGGACAGGGAACACCGGGGAGCTGTTTTTT. This translates into CASSPRTGNTGELFF.

The rearrangement joins TRBV9 to TRBJ2-1; 9 nucleotides line up with TRBD2. Germline trimming cut 3 bases from V and 0 bases from J; bases unmatched to any gene: 7. This CDR3 comprises 17 residues. In germline, CDR1 is SGDLS, CDR2 YYNGEE. The DNA for the CDR3 is TGTGCCAGCAGCGCAGGACTAGCGCAGAGCTCCTACAATGAGCAGTTCTTC. Translated, it gives CASSAGLAQSSYNEQFF.

About this clone itself: Other nucleotide sequences in the sample specify the same CDR3. CDR3 protein: CASSQGQGSYEQYF. The CDR3 DNA reads TGTGCCAGCAGCCAAGGGCAGGGCTCCTACGAGCAGTACTTC. V gene TRBV3-1 (or the pseudogene TRBV3-2) combines with J gene TRBJ2-7; D may be TRBD1 (5 bases). The V end lost 1 base, the J end lost 0 bases, and 7 bases lay between the germline ends. This CDR3 contains 14 residues. Germline V gene lookup returns CDR1 LGHDT and CDR2 YNNKEL (reference sequence).

The chain joins TRBV30 to TRBJ1-1; no clear D gene. V was cut by 3 bases and J by 5 bases, with 16 bases left in between. Germline V gene lookup returns CDR1 GTSNPN and CDR2 SVGIG (reference sequence). There are 14 residues in the CDR3. CDR3 sequence: CAWRLGSFYTEAFF. Here the CDR3 DNA reads TGTGCCTGGAGGCTGGGCAGTTTCTATACTGAAGCTTTCTTT.

The chain couples TRBV7-9 to TRBJ1-1, with 7 bases identical to TRBD1. V lost 7 bases and J lost 0; bases outside the gene matches: 8. The CDR3 length is 15 residues. The germline gives CDR1 SEHNR, CDR2 FQNEAQ (reference sequence). The CDR3 sequence is CASTERTGLNTEAFF. CDR3 DNA sequence: TGTGCCAGCACTGAACGGACAGGACTGAACACTGAAGCTTTCTTT.

The chain employs TRBV7-3 and TRBJ2-2, with 8 positions matching TRBD2. This CDR3 spans 15 amino acids. V shed 5 bases, J shed 4 bases, and the junction held 6 bases outside the gene matches. Germline assignment: CDR1 SGHTA and CDR2 FQGTGA. The CDR3 coding sequence is TGTGCCAGCAGCCGGGGGGGCGTAGGCACCGGGGAGCTGTTTTTT. Translation gives CASSRGGVGTGELFF.

This chain joins TRBV2 and TRBJ2-3; the match to TRBD2 covers 8 bases. This CDR3 contains 16 residues. The ends lost 6 bases at V and 4 bases at J; junction bases unmatched: 12. Germline-derived CDR1 and CDR2 are SNHLY and FYNNEI. The CDR3 sequence is CASSYGGGISADTQYF. CDR3 sequence (DNA): TGTGCCAGCAGCTACGGGGGGGGGATCTCCGCAGATACGCAGTATTTT.

The chain employs TRBV19 and TRBJ1-3; D remains ambiguous. The CDR3 is 16 residues long. Germline CDR1 LNHDA, CDR2 SQIVND (reference sequence). Trimming removed 4 bases from V and 0 bases from J, with 13 bases in between. CDR3 amino acids: CASSNGDGNSGNTIYF. CDR3 coding DNA: TGTGCCAGTAGTAATGGAGACGGGAACTCTGGAAACACCATATATTTT.

The rearrangement uses TRBV7-9 and TRBJ1-1; TRBD1 aligns across 7 bases. The V and J ends lost 4 bases and 3 bases, in that order; junction bases with no gene match: 8. Per the germline V gene, CDR1 is SEHNR and CDR2 is FQNEAQ (reference sequence). This CDR3 is built from 15 residues. The CDR3 reads CASSSRLGTDTEAFF. The CDR3 region has the DNA TGTGCCAGCAGCTCACGTCTCGGGACAGACACTGAAGCTTTCTTT. The full variable domain, in which reference TRBV7-9 and TRBJ1-1 provide the parts outside the CDR3, is DTGVSQNPRHKITKRGQNVTFRCDPISEHNRLYWYRQTLGQGPEFLTYFQNEAQLEKSRLLSDRFSAERPKGSFSTLEIQRTEQGDSAMYLCASSSRLGTDTEAFFGQGTRLTVV.

The chain couples TRBV5-4 to TRBJ1-2; D is ambiguous. The ends were cut back, 4 bases at V and 6 bases at J, with 16 bases in the middle. The CDR3 has 14 amino acids. Germline V gene lookup returns CDR1 SGHNT and CDR2 YYREEE (reference sequence). The CDR3 coding sequence is TGTGCCAGCAGCGCAACAGCCACCGGGGATGGCTACACCTTC. Protein: CASSATATGDGYTF.

In nucleotides, the CDR3 is TGTGCCAGCAGCTTAACCGGACAAGGCGAGCAGTACTTC. Translation gives CASSLTGQGEQYF. The chain carries TRBV7-3 and TRBJ2-7; a weak D match, TRBD1 (5 bases). Germline V gene lookup returns CDR1 SGHTA and CDR2 FQGTGA. The CDR3 spans 13 residues. V lost 0 bases, J lost 6 bases, and 9 bases lay in between. Complete variable domain (other parts from reference TRBV7-3 and TRBJ2-7): GAGVSQTPSNKVTEKGKYVELRCDPISGHTALYWYRQSLGQGPEFLIYFQGTGAADDSGLPNDRFFAVRPEGSVSTLKIQRTERGDSAVYLCASSLTGQGEQYFGPGTRLTVT.

This clone was observed a single time. In DNA, the CDR3 is TGCGCCAGCAGCCAAAGGACCCCGGGACAGGGGGCGAACACTGAAGCTTTCTTT. Translated, it gives CASSQRTPGQGANTEAFF. The rearrangement links TRBV4-1 to TRBJ1-1, with 12 bases that match TRBD1. Trimming removed 2 bases from V and 1 base from J; junction bases left unmatched: 8. CDR1 is MGHRA, CDR2 YSYEKL, per germline. CDR3 length: 18 amino acids.

On this clone itself: A read error may account for a junction end that differs from germline. The chain recombines TRBV5-1 with TRBJ2-1; D gene unclear. The CDR3 contains 13 residues. Germline CDR1 reads SGHRS; CDR2 reads YFSETQ. The CDR3 reads CASTTSAYNEQFF. DNA of the CDR3: TGCGCCAGTACCACCTCCGCCTATAATGAGCAGTTCTTC.

This clone was found a few times. The gene calls are TRBV6-5 and TRBJ1-1, with 10 nucleotides matching TRBD1. Trimming removed 6 bases from V and 8 bases from J; junction bases left unmatched: 12. Germline CDR1 MNHEY, CDR2 SVGAGI. The CDR3 consists of 15 residues. The CDR3 DNA sequence: TGTGCCAGCAGCTCGGCCGGGACAGGGGCGAACGAAGCTTTCTTT. As protein: CASSSAGTGANEAFF.

The chain recombines TRBV19 with TRBJ1-1, with 8 bases lining up with TRBD1. Trimming at V came to 2 bases and at J to 1 base, leaving 3 bases not matched to a gene. Per the germline V gene, CDR1 is LNHDA and CDR2 is SQIVND (reference sequence). The CDR3 length is 15 residues. The chain's CDR3 is CASSITGTGNTEAFF. For the CDR3, the DNA is TGTGCCAGTAGTATAACCGGGACAGGGAACACTGAAGCTTTCTTT.

This rearrangement joins TRBV7-2 to TRBJ1-2; TRBD1 matches at 11 bases. Looked up from germline, CDR1 is SGHTA and CDR2 is FQGNSA. This CDR3 is built from 14 residues. V was pared by 3 bases and J by 8 bases, with 5 bases of the junction left unmatched. The CDR3 here is CASSFGQGALGYTF. The CDR3 coding sequence is TGTGCCAGCAGCTTTGGACAGGGGGCGCTGGGCTACACCTTC.

This clone has more than one count but fewer than ten. The rearrangement links TRBV14 to TRBJ1-1, with unresolved D. Germline loops: CDR1 SGHDN, CDR2 FVKESK. V was clipped by 2 bases and J by 0 bases, with 19 bases between them. The CDR3 has 18 residues. The CDR3 protein is CASSQQLWSFLLNTEAFF. The CDR3 DNA reads as TGTGCCAGCAGCCAACAACTTTGGAGTTTCCTTTTGAACACTGAAGCTTTCTTT.

The rearrangement uses TRBV5-1 and TRBJ1-1, with 7 bases fitting TRBD1. Trimming cost V 1 base and J 5 bases; bases outside gene matches: 5. The CDR3 covers 14 residues. Per germline, CDR1 SGHRS and CDR2 YFSETQ. CDR3 DNA: TGCGCCAGCAGCTTGCCAGGGGGGAGGACTGAAGCTTTCTTT. Translation: CASSLPGGRTEAFF.

The CDR3 DNA is TGTGCCAGCAGGTCAATAGCGGGGGGGCTGAATGAGCAGTTCTTC. Encoded protein: CASRSIAGGLNEQFF. The rearrangement joins TRBV3-1 (or the pseudogene TRBV3-2) to TRBJ2-1, with 11 bases aligning to TRBD2. Germline CDR1 reads LGHDT; CDR2 reads YNNKEL (reference sequence). V lost 6 bases, J lost 7 bases, and 8 bases stayed unmatched. The CDR3 has 15 amino acids.

The chain joins TRBV19 to TRBJ2-5; 8 bases match TRBD1. The CDR3 has 13 residues. Trimming took 4 bases from V and 5 from J; bases not matched to a gene: 3. The germline V gene has CDR1 LNHDA and CDR2 SQIVND (reference sequence). The CDR3 nucleotides read TGTGCCAGTAGTAAGACAGGGGTGGAGACCCAGTACTTC. Protein product: CASSKTGVETQYF.